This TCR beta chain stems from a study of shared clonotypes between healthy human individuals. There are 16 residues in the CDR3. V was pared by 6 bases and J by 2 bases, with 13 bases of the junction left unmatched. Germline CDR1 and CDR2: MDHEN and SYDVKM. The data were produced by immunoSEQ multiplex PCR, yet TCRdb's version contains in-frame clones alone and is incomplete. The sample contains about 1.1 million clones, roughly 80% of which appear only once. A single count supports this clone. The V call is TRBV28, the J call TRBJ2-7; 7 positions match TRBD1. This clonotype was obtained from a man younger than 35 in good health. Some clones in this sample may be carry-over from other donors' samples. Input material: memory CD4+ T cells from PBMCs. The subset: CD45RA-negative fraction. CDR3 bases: TGTGCCAGCAGGAGAGGTCCGGGACAGCATGCCTACGAGCAGTACTTC. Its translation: CASRRGPGQHAYEQYF.